Listed below are T cell receptor beta chains from one sample, sequenced in a study of CD8+CD57+ T cells in acquired aplastic anemia. TCRdb re-analysed the reads in MiXCR, keeping a single row per CDR3 protein. The sample has 35,000 to 45,000 distinct CDR3 sequences, about two thirds seen once. Sequences were obtained from sorted CD4+, CD8+, or CD8+CD57+ T cells (not recorded which) from PBMCs. The receptor set was obtained from a human donor in good health, serving as a control. CDR3s include the opening cysteine and the closing phenylalanine or tryptophan. A D gene is named only where the DNA matches it firmly. Size is stated for part of the rows, as once, few or many counts, or as a class when the clone is expanded.

d_gene: TRBD2
v_gene: TRBV10-3
abundance: NA
j_gene: TRBJ2-7
CDR3aa: CAISSSAGGSFFYEQYF

d_gene: NA
v_gene: TRBV2
abundance: NA
j_gene: TRBJ2-5
CDR3aa: CASSGVSGDGETQYF

d_gene: TRBD1
v_gene: TRBV7-3
abundance: NA
j_gene: TRBJ2-5
CDR3aa: CASSLTGDRVKETQYF

d_gene: NA
v_gene: TRBV11-2
abundance: few
j_gene: TRBJ2-6
CDR3aa: CASSSRTGKAGANVLTF

d_gene: TRBD1
v_gene: TRBV24-1
abundance: NA
j_gene: TRBJ1-1
CDR3aa: CATLAREGAYTEAFF

d_gene: NA
v_gene: TRBV24-1
abundance: NA
j_gene: TRBJ2-5
CDR3aa: CATSDSTGSGETQYF

d_gene: NA
v_gene: TRBV20-1
abundance: NA
j_gene: TRBJ1-1
CDR3aa: CSARTQTEAFF

d_gene: TRBD1
v_gene: TRBV11-1
abundance: NA
j_gene: TRBJ1-1
CDR3aa: CASSLRTGARSTEAFF

d_gene: NA
v_gene: TRBV19
abundance: NA
j_gene: TRBJ2-1
CDR3aa: CASSARGARPPHNEQFF

d_gene: TRBD1
v_gene: TRBV25-1
abundance: once
j_gene: TRBJ2-1
CDR3aa: CASSDGQGNEQFF

d_gene: NA
v_gene: TRBV2
abundance: NA
j_gene: TRBJ1-4
CDR3aa: CASSERGLDEKLFF

d_gene: NA
v_gene: TRBV7-8
abundance: few
j_gene: TRBJ1-1
CDR3aa: CASSPHMNTEAFF

d_gene: TRBD1
v_gene: TRBV29-1
abundance: NA
j_gene: TRBJ2-3
CDR3aa: CSVVGQGIDTQYF

d_gene: NA
v_gene: TRBV2
abundance: NA
j_gene: TRBJ1-2
CDR3aa: CASSPASPNYGYTF

d_gene: NA
v_gene: TRBV2
abundance: NA
j_gene: TRBJ2-3
CDR3aa: CASSVSKATDTQYF

d_gene: TRBD2
v_gene: TRBV29-1
abundance: NA
j_gene: TRBJ2-7
CDR3aa: CSVELAGTYEQYF

d_gene: NA
v_gene: TRBV2
abundance: NA
j_gene: TRBJ1-1
CDR3aa: CASKPSLNTEAFF

d_gene: NA
v_gene: TRBV9
abundance: NA
j_gene: TRBJ2-5
CDR3aa: CASSVEEETQYF

d_gene: TRBD2
v_gene: TRBV7-8
abundance: NA
j_gene: TRBJ2-7
CDR3aa: CASSSRLAGSYYEQYF

d_gene: NA
v_gene: TRBV7-7
abundance: NA
j_gene: TRBJ1-5
CDR3aa: CASSLGSGQPQHF

d_gene: NA
v_gene: TRBV4-3
abundance: many
j_gene: TRBJ2-7
CDR3aa: CASSQDRYGDYEQYF

d_gene: TRBD1
v_gene: TRBV16
abundance: many
j_gene: TRBJ2-1
CDR3aa: CASSQWTGGLIPYNEQFF

d_gene: NA
v_gene: TRBV10-3
abundance: few
j_gene: TRBJ1-5
CDR3aa: CAIGPQDQPQHF

d_gene: NA
v_gene: TRBV7-9
abundance: medium-sized
j_gene: TRBJ2-5
CDR3aa: CASSRLGETQYF

d_gene: NA
v_gene: TRBV11-1
abundance: NA
j_gene: TRBJ2-7
CDR3aa: CASSPVRGGGSTYEQYF

d_gene: NA
v_gene: TRBV5-1
abundance: NA
j_gene: TRBJ2-6
CDR3aa: CASSLQEPGANVLTF

d_gene: NA
v_gene: TRBV4-1
abundance: many
j_gene: TRBJ1-1
CDR3aa: CASSQDVGPGTEAFF

d_gene: TRBD2
v_gene: TRBV4-1
abundance: few
j_gene: TRBJ2-5
CDR3aa: CASSQAMTSGGDETQYF